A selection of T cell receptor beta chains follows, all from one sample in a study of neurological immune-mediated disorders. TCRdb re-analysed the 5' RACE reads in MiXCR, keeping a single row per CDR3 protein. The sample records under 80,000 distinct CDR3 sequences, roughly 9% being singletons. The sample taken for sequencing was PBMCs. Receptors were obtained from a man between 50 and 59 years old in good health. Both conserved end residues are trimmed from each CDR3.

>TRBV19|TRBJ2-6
ATSPSGANVLT
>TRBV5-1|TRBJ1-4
ASSLQGSVEKLF
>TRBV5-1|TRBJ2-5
ASSRDRGLETQY
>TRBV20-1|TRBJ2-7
SADRDRGPEQY
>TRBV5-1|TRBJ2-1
ASSLGQGYNEQF
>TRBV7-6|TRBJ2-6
ASSVLPAGGSSGANVLT
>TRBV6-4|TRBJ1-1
ASSDRANTEAF
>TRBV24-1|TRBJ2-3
ATRSFRATSGRYEVSSTDTQY
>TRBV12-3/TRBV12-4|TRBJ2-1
ASSLAVLAGGPYEQF
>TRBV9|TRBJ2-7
ASSPRTGTDEHY
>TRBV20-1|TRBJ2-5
SANPVGQDVWAQY
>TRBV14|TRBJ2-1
ASSPGLAIDEQF
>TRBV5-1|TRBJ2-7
ASSNPGTGRREQY
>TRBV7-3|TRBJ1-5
ASSRGKGAGNQPQH
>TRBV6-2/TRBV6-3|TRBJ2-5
AILKAGQETQY
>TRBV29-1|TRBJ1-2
SVERARRDYGYT
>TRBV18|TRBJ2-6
ASSPDLTGSGANVLT
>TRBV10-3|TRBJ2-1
AISESSPGQGGNNEQF